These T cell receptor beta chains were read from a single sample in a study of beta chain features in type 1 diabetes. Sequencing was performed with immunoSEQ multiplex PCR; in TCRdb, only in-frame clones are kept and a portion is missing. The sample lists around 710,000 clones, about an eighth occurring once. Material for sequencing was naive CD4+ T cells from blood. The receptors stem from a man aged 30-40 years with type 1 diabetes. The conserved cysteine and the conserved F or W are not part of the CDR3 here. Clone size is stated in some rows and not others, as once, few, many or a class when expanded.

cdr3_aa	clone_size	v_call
ASSPKRGGLADTQY	-	TRBV11-2
ASSLARGDYQDTQY	-	TRBV7-9
SAREYEQF	-	TRBV20-1
ASSYYEGDEQF	-	TRBV6-5
AISPQGDEDEQY	-	TRBV10-3
ASSRDRQTYEQY	few	TRBV5-1
ASSFSTGVTYEQY	few	TRBV7-2
ASRPRVAGNTIY	few	TRBV6-6
ASSLQGYNEQF	-	TRBV9
ASSLETGGLFSGNTIY	few	TRBV7-2
ASSRPLAGQNEQF	-	TRBV18
ASGRRMRSDTQY	-	TRBV5-6
ASSYSSVGYGYT	few	TRBV6-5
ASSEVGLSYEQY	-	TRBV2
ASYIDGYT	-	TRBV30
ASRLGLSYEQY	few	TRBV28
ASSPGDRGYNEQF	-	TRBV18
ASSPLGPPDRNRGNTIY	-	TRBV13
ASSQETESNSPLH	-	TRBV4-3
SVRAGTSGGPLSYNEQF	-	TRBV29-1
ASSRDSYEQY	-	TRBV14
ASSPGRDQPQH	-	TRBV18
ASSVPHRQGHENIQY	few	TRBV9
ASSTDRGPQETQY	-	TRBV5-4
ASSLIEVVRGFGYT	few	TRBV7-9
ASSQDQGGLTDTQY	-	TRBV4-2
ASSLRPVFGEKLF	-	TRBV14
SVEGLAENTDTQY	-	TRBV29-1
ASSSQGAITDTQY	-	TRBV28
AIKGQAGSNSPLH	few	TRBV10-3
ASSRQYNQPQH	few	TRBV19
ASSARGPVL	-	TRBV9
ASKGGSSLPTPYNEQF	few	TRBV27
ASTRTSGRYSNQPQH	-	TRBV7-3
ASSFFVGTQKDSYEQY	-	TRBV13
ASSHLQETQY	-	TRBV27
ASSPSSGSGNTIY	few	TRBV18